The source of this T cell receptor (beta chain) is a study of cytomegalovirus exposure and HLA in healthy donors. A note on this clone: The antigen is not known. At the DNA level, this CDR3 is encoded by other sequences in the same sample as well.

Findings and limits, study-wide: Several of the most significant clusters appeared, in a later analysis, to be linked to common viral pathogens. For presence/absence analyses, sequencing depth was assumed to be roughly uniform across donors. Later analysis reportedly placed an Asian-associated ancestry cluster below the approximately 730-donor mean in N-insertions.

PCR employed 60 Vbeta and 13 Jbeta primers. Here immunoSEQ multiplex PCR was the method, and the copy in TCRdb shows in-frame clones only, minus some. The data contain 250,000 or so clones, roughly four fifths of them seen just once; the ten biggest clones take up under 8%. This CDR3 has 14 amino acids. Germline assignment: CDR1 SGHRS and CDR2 YFSETQ. V dropped 0 bases and J dropped 9; count of bases not matched to a gene: 0. This TCR derives from a woman aged 55-75 years in good health and CMV-seropositive. Material: PBMCs. The chain has TRBV5-1 and TRBJ1-6; TRBD1 agrees at 10 bases. CDR3 DNA sequence: TGCGCCAGCAGCTTGGGGGACAGGGGTTCACCCCTCCACTTT. Encoded protein: CASSLGDRGSPLHF.